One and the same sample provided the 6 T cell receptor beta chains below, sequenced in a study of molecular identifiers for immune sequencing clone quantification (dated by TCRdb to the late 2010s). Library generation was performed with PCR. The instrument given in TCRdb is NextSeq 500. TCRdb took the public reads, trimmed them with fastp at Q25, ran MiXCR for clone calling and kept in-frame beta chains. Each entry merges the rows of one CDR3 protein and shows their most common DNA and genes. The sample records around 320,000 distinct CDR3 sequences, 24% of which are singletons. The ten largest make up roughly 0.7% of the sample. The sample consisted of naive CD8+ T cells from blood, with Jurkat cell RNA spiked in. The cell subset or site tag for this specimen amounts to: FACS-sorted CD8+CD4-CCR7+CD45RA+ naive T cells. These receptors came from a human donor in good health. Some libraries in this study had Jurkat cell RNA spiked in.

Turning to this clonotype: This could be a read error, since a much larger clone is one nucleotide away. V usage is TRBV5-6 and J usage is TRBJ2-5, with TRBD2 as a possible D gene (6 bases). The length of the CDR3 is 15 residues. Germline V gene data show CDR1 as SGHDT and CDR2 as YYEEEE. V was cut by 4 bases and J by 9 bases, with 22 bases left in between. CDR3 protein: CASSPVVAGIEPQYF. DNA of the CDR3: TGTGCCAGCAGCCCCGTCGTTGCGGGAATTGAGCCCCAGTACTTC.

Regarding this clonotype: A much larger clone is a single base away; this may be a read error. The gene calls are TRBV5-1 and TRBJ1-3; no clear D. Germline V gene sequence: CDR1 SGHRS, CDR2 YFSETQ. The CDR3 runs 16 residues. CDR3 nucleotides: TGCGCCGGCAGCTTGGACTCCCCCTTATATGGAAACACCATATATTTT. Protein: CAGSLDSPLYGNTIYF.

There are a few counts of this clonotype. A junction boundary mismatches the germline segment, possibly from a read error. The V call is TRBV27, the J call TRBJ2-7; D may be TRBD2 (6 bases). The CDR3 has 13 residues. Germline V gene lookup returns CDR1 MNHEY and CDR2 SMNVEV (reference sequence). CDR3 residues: CAGRTPGDYEQYF. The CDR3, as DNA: TGTGCCGGCAGGACCCCGGGGGACTACGAGCAGTACTTC.

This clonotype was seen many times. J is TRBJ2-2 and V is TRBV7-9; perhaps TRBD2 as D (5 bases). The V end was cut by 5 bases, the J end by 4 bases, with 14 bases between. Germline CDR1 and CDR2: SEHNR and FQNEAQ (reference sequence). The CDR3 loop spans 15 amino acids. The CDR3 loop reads CASSAPGLRTGELFF. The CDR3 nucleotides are TGTGCCAGCAGCGCCCCAGGACTCCGCACCGGGGAGCTGTTTTTT.

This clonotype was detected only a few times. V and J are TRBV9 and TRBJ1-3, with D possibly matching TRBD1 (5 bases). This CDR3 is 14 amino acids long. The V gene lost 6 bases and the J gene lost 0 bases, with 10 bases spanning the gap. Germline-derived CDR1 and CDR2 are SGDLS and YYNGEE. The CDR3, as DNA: TGTGCCAGCACCCCGGGGGGCTCTGGAAACACCATATATTTT. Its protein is CASTPGGSGNTIYF.

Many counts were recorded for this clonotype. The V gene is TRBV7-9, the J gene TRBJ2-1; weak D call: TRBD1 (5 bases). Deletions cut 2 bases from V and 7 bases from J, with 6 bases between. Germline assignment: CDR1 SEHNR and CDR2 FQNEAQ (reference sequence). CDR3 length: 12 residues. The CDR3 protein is CASSLPGNEQFF. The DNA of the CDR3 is TGTGCCAGCAGCTTACCAGGGAATGAGCAGTTCTTC.